This is a list of T cell receptor beta chains from one sample in a study of PD-L1 blockade in urothelial cancer. Some clones are missing from TCRdb's copy, which holds only in-frame ones; the method was immunoSEQ multiplex PCR. The data contain 35,000 to 45,000 clones, about 85% of them singletons. The material was PBMCs, obtained around atezolizumab (anti-PD-L1) treatment. The receptors here all came from a man in his 70s with urothelial cancer. CDR3s include the opening cysteine and the closing phenylalanine or tryptophan. The D gene is left open where the match is weak. Only some rows state a clone size, as once, few, many or a class for expanded clones.

d_call j_call v_call clone_size cdr3_nt cdr3_aa
TRBD2 TRBJ2-1 TRBV6-1 once TGTGCCAGCAGTGGACTAGCGGGCTACCACAATGAGCAGTTCTTC CASSGLAGYHNEQFF
TRBD2 TRBJ2-1 TRBV7-3 . TGTGCCAGCAGCTCGACTAGCGGGAGGAATGAGCAGTTCTTC CASSSTSGRNEQFF
TRBD2 TRBJ2-7 TRBV11-1 . TGTGCCAGCAGCTTAAGAGTAGCGGGAGGTGCCTACGAGCAGTACTTC CASSLRVAGGAYEQYF
TRBD2 TRBJ2-3 TRBV9 . TGTGCCAGCAGCGTAGGCCTAGCGGGAGTTCGTCGGACAGATACGCAGTATTTT CASSVGLAGVRRTDTQYF
. TRBJ2-3 TRBV29-1 once TGCAGCGTTGAGGCGGGCATTGGGTCCACAGATACGCAGTATTTT CSVEAGIGSTDTQYF
. TRBJ2-6 TRBV11-2 . TGTGCCAGCAGCCAATCTGGGGCCAACGTCCTGACTTTC CASSQSGANVLTF
. TRBJ2-3 TRBV21-1 . TGTGCCAGCAGCGTGGGGCTACAGGGTGCAGATACGCAGTATTTT CASSVGLQGADTQYF
. TRBJ2-3 TRBV21-1 . TGTGCCAGCAGCAAAATGAGCGGGAGTACAGATACGCAGTATTTT CASSKMSGSTDTQYF
. TRBJ2-5 TRBV7-9 . TGTGCCAGCAGGATTGGGGCAGGGGAATGGGAGACCCAGTACTTC CASRIGAGEWETQYF
. TRBJ2-7 TRBV13 . TGTGCCAGCAGCTTAACTCCCTACGAGCAGTACTTC CASSLTPYEQYF
. TRBJ1-2 TRBV5-1 . TGCGCCAGCAGCTTGGCGGGGATGGATGGCTACACCTTC CASSLAGMDGYTF
TRBD2 TRBJ2-1 TRBV5-4 . TGTGCCAGCAGCACCGGGACTAGCGGGGGGGGCAATGAGCAGTTCTTC CASSTGTSGGGNEQFF
TRBD1 TRBJ1-2 TRBV5-1 . TGCGCCAGCAGCTTGGGACAGGGCGGAGGGAGCTATGGCTACACCTTC CASSLGQGGGSYGYTF
. TRBJ1-5 TRBV2 . TGTGCCAGCAATATAGACAGTAATCAGCCCCAGCATTTT CASNIDSNQPQHF
TRBD2 TRBJ2-1 TRBV11-2 once TGTGCCAGCAGCCTGACTAGCGGTTCCTACAATGAGCAGTTCTTC CASSLTSGSYNEQFF
. TRBJ2-1 TRBV6-6 few TGTGCCGGCTCCGGCGGCCACAATGAGCAGTTCTTC CAGSGGHNEQFF
. TRBJ1-1 TRBV28 . TGTGCCAGCAGGGCGGGGGGCGTATCTGAAGCTTTCTTT CASRAGGVSEAFF
. TRBJ2-4 TRBV6-6 . TGTGCCAGCAAACCCGGGACACGCAAAAACATTCAGTACTTC CASKPGTRKNIQYF
. TRBJ2-3 TRBV19 . TGTGCCAGTAGTCCCCGGTTGAATACGCAGTATTTT CASSPRLNTQYF
TRBD2 TRBJ2-1 TRBV2 few TGTGCCAGCATAGCGGGAGGGTACAATGAGCAGTTCTTC CASIAGGYNEQFF
. TRBJ2-1 TRBV7-2 . TGTGCCAGCAGACCATCTAGCGAAGGTCGCAATGAGCAGTTCTTC CASRPSSEGRNEQFF
. TRBJ1-1 TRBV5-1 . TGCGCCAGCAGCTTGCAGTCCTCCAACACTGAAGCTTTCTTT CASSLQSSNTEAFF
TRBD2 TRBJ2-7 TRBV7-2 . TGTGCCAGCAGCTCCCGGACTAGCGGGGGGCGATACGAGCAGTACTTC CASSSRTSGGRYEQYF
. TRBJ2-5 TRBV18 . TGTGCCAGCTCACCACTGGAGTTCCGGGAGACCCAGTACTTC CASSPLEFRETQYF
. TRBJ2-7 TRBV18 . TGTGCCAGCTCAGCAAGGATCGCGGGAGAGCAGTACTTC CASSARIAGEQYF
TRBD2 TRBJ2-1 TRBV11-3 . TGTGCCAGCAGTTTGCGGGAGGGCCGGAACAATGAGCAGTTCTTC CASSLREGRNNEQFF
TRBD1 TRBJ1-1 TRBV9 . TGTGCCAGCACAAGGACAGGGGGGAACACTGAAGCTTTCTTT CASTRTGGNTEAFF
TRBD2 TRBJ2-1 TRBV5-1 once TGCGCCAGCAGCTTTTCGGCTAGCGGTTACAATGAGCAGTTCTTC CASSFSASGYNEQFF
TRBD1 TRBJ1-5 TRBV28 . TGTGCCAGCAGTATCACCGGGACAGGGGGCGCGGGGCAGCCCCAGCATTTT CASSITGTGGAGQPQHF
TRBD1 TRBJ2-7 TRBV7-6 . TGTGCCAGCAGCTTTTCCCCTCGACAGGGGGCATCTTGGGAGCAGTACTTC CASSFSPRQGASWEQYF
. TRBJ1-5 TRBV19 . TGTGCCAGTAGTTCAGGACAGCGGTTACAGCCCCAGCATTTT CASSSGQRLQPQHF
TRBD2 TRBJ2-2 TRBV5-1 . TGCGCCAGCAGCTTGCGACTAGCAGGCGGGGAGCTGTTTTTT CASSLRLAGGELFF
TRBD1 TRBJ1-4 TRBV6-1 . TGTGCCAGCAGTTATGGACAGGATGGGCAAAAACTGTTTTTT CASSYGQDGQKLFF
TRBD1 TRBJ2-1 TRBV6-1 . TGTGCCAGCAGTCGGGACAGACACAATGAGCAGTTCTTC CASSRDRHNEQFF
. TRBJ1-5 TRBV7-8 few TGTGCCAGCAGCTTCTCGCAAGGGGCTTATAGCAATCAGCCCCAGCATTTT CASSFSQGAYSNQPQHF
TRBD1 TRBJ1-3 TRBV28 . TGTGCCAGCAGTATCCGACAGGGGAGCTCTGGAAACACCATATATTTT CASSIRQGSSGNTIYF
. TRBJ2-2 TRBV5-1 . TGCGCCAGCAGCCCCGAACCGGAGACCTGGAACACCGGGGAGCTGTTTTTT CASSPEPETWNTGELFF
TRBD2 TRBJ2-1 TRBV9 . TGTGCCAGCAGCGTAGAAGCGGGAGGCTATGGTGAGCAGTTCTTC CASSVEAGGYGEQFF
. TRBJ2-3 TRBV2 . TGTGCCAGCAGTGTCGGGGGGCCCACAGATACGCAGTATTTT CASSVGGPTDTQYF
. TRBJ1-2 TRBV28 . TGTGCCAGCACCCTAACGGGGGGGCTCTATGGCTACACCTTC CASTLTGGLYGYTF
. TRBJ2-1 TRBV7-2 . TGTGCCAGCAGCTTAGGGGTCGCGGGTAATGAGCAGTTCTTC CASSLGVAGNEQFF
. TRBJ1-2 TRBV7-2 . TGTGCCAGCAGCTTAGCCCGGAGGGTTTCTAACTATGGCTACACCTTC CASSLARRVSNYGYTF
. TRBJ2-1 TRBV7-9 . TGTGCCAGCAGCTTACCCTCTACCGTCTCCTACAATGAGCAGTTCTTC CASSLPSTVSYNEQFF
TRBD2 TRBJ2-5 TRBV15 . TGTGCCACCAGCTGGACTAGCGCCAGCGGAGAGACCCAGTACTTC CATSWTSASGETQYF
. TRBJ1-5 TRBV28 . TGTGCCGCAATCAGGGGCGGGGGGCAGCCCCAGCATTTT CAAIRGGGQPQHF
TRBD1 TRBJ2-5 TRBV19 . TGTGCCAGTAGCACCCAGGGGGCTGCAGAGACCCAGTACTTC CASSTQGAAETQYF
. TRBJ2-5 TRBV19 . TGTGCCAGTAGTACACCCTCACAGGGTGGTCAAGAGACCCAGTACTTC CASSTPSQGGQETQYF
. TRBJ2-3 TRBV11-2 . TGTGCCAGCAGCCTGGACAGGGAGGGAGATACGCAGTATTTT CASSLDREGDTQYF
. TRBJ1-2 TRBV30 few TGTGCCTGGAGTCAACAGGGCGACTATGGCTACACCTTC CAWSQQGDYGYTF
TRBD1 TRBJ1-2 TRBV6-1 . TGTGCCAGCAGTCCGGACAGGGGGGATGGCTACACCTTC CASSPDRGDGYTF
. TRBJ2-1 TRBV4-1 once TGCGCCAGCAGCCAAGACGCTACAGGAACCACCTACAATGAGCAGTTCTTC CASSQDATGTTYNEQFF
. TRBJ1-2 TRBV19 . TGTGCCAGTACCCTGACAACACACTATGGCTACACCTTC CASTLTTHYGYTF
TRBD1 TRBJ1-1 TRBV5-1 . TGCGCCAGCAGCTTGGCACCACAGGGGGGATACACTGAAGCTTTCTTT CASSLAPQGGYTEAFF
. TRBJ1-1 TRBV7-2 . TGTGCCAGCAGCGCGGGCTTCGACACTGAAGCTTTCTTT CASSAGFDTEAFF
. TRBJ1-5 TRBV6-5 few TGTGCCAGCAGTCGGTATCAAAGCAATCAGCCCCAGCATTTT CASSRYQSNQPQHF
TRBD1 TRBJ1-4 TRBV27 . TGTGCCAGCAGTTTACAGGGGGAAGAAAAACTGTTTTTT CASSLQGEEKLFF
TRBD1 TRBJ1-1 TRBV29-1 . TGCAGCGTTGAGGCAGGGGGCTTCACTGAAGCTTTCTTT CSVEAGGFTEAFF
. TRBJ1-5 TRBV18 . TGTGCCAGCTCACCCCGGGCGGGTCGGGAAAGCAATCAGCCCCAGCATTTT CASSPRAGRESNQPQHF